Shown below are 23 T cell receptor beta chains from a single sample sequenced in a study of cytomegalovirus exposure and HLA in healthy donors. Primers included in the PCR were 60 Vbeta and 13 Jbeta primers. Method: immunoSEQ multiplex PCR; TCRdb's copy keeps in-frame clones and lacks some. The sample records approximately 150,000 clones, under 80% being singletons. The specimen was PBMCs. The source of these receptors is a woman between 50 and 59 years old in good health and CMV-seropositive.

This clone has only a few counts. This chain uses TRBV10-3 with TRBJ1-5; 8 bases map to TRBD1. CDR1 and CDR2 from the germline V gene are ENHRY and SYGVKD. There are 15 residues in the CDR3. J gave up 4 bases and V 5 bases, and 7 bases lay outside the gene matches. CDR3 in DNA: TGTGCCATCAGTACCGACAGGGGCGGAAATCAGCCCCAGCATTTT. Encoded protein: CAISTDRGGNQPQHF.

The J gene is TRBJ2-3, the V gene TRBV2; 8 nucleotides align to TRBD1. The CDR3 extends over 15 amino acids. Germline V gene lookup returns CDR1 SNHLY and CDR2 FYNNEI. Trimming at V came to 7 bases and at J to 5 bases, leaving 11 bases not matched to a gene. This CDR3 reads CASTQADRERDTQYF. In DNA form, the CDR3 reads TGTGCCAGCACTCAAGCGGACAGGGAGAGAGATACGCAGTATTTT.

The chain links TRBV9 to TRBJ2-1; 8 bases are a match to TRBD2. Germline lookup yields CDR1 SGDLS and CDR2 YYNGEE. Germline trimming cut 4 bases from V and 6 bases from J; bases unmatched to any gene: 9. The CDR3 loop spans 15 amino acids. CDR3 in amino acids: CASSSSGGPFNEQFF. The CDR3 coding sequence is TGTGCCAGCAGCTCCTCGGGGGGGCCTTTCAATGAGCAGTTCTTC.

The chain recombines TRBV19 with TRBJ1-3, with D unresolved. Trimming cost V 6 bases and J 1 base, with 16 bases left between them. The CDR3 has 16 residues. Looked up from germline, CDR1 is LNHDA and CDR2 is SQIVND (reference sequence). CDR3 amino acids: CASRPLAPGSGNTIYF. CDR3 DNA: TGTGCCAGTAGGCCTCTGGCCCCGGGATCTGGAAACACCATATATTTT. The complete variable domain, with remaining parts taken from reference TRBV19 and TRBJ1-3, reads DGGITQSPKYLFRKEGQNVTLSCEQNLNHDAMYWYRQDPGQGLRLIYYSQIVNDFQKGDIAEGYSVSREKKESFPLTVTSAQKNPTAFYLCASRPLAPGSGNTIYFGEGSWLTVV.

The rearrangement uses TRBV27 and TRBJ1-6, with D maybe TRBD1 (6 bases). Germline V gives CDR1 MNHEY, CDR2 SMNVEV (reference sequence). Trimming cost V 10 bases and J 7 bases, with 14 bases left between them. The length of the CDR3 is 13 residues. The CDR3 region is CAIKGGPNSPLHF. In DNA form, the CDR3 reads TGTGCCATTAAGGGGGGGCCGAATTCACCCCTCCACTTT.

The V gene is TRBV5-6, the J gene TRBJ1-6; D is undetermined. CDR3 length: 15 residues. V shed 1 base and J shed 1 base, with 6 bases lying between them. Germline CDR1 and CDR2: SGHDT and YYEEEE. As DNA, the CDR3 is TGTGCCAGCAGCTTGACGGTATCCTATAATTCACCCCTCCACTTT. Protein sequence: CASSLTVSYNSPLHF. Combining the CDR3 with reference TRBV5-6 and TRBJ1-6 gives the whole variable domain DAGVTQSPTHLIKTRGQQVTLRCSPKSGHDTVSWYQQALGQGPQFIFQYYEEEERQRGNFPDRFSGHQFPNYSSELNVNALLLGDSALYLCASSLTVSYNSPLHFGNGTRLTVT.

This rearrangement joins TRBV30 to TRBJ2-2; D gene unclear. V lost 0 bases to trimming and J lost 8 bases, with 10 bases between them. This CDR3 is 13 amino acids long. Germline V gene data show CDR1 as GTSNPN and CDR2 as SVGIG (reference sequence). The CDR3 sequence: CAWSVMSLGELFF. The CDR3 nucleotides read TGTGCCTGGAGTGTTATGTCTTTAGGGGAGCTGTTTTTT.

The chain employs TRBV11-2 and TRBJ2-5; no firm D call. V was shortened by 5 bases and J by 4 bases, with 8 bases between the two germline ends. Germline CDR1 and CDR2: SGHAT and FQNNGV. This CDR3 is built from 12 residues. The CDR3 sequence is CASSIVGETQYF. The CDR3, as DNA: TGTGCCAGCAGCATAGTCGGAGAGACCCAGTACTTC.

Concerning this clone: One end of the junction fails to match germline, which may point to a read error. The genes are TRBV7-9 and TRBJ2-3; D is ambiguous. The CDR3 has 11 amino acids. CDR1 SEHNR and CDR2 FQNEAQ come from the germline V gene (reference sequence). CDR3 bases: TGTTCCAGCAGCTTAGACCGCGCGATGTATTTT. Protein sequence: CSSSLDRAMYF.

The table lists this clone with a count of one. The rearrangement joins TRBV19 to TRBJ1-1; TRBD1 might be the D (6 bases). V was pared by 5 bases and J by 8 bases, with 18 bases between. CDR1 is LNHDA, CDR2 SQIVND, per germline (reference sequence). The CDR3 is 14 residues long. The CDR3 sequence is CASSEPWGQLEAFF. The CDR3, as DNA: TGTGCCAGTAGTGAGCCCTGGGGACAACTAGAAGCTTTCTTT.

The V call is TRBV2, the J call TRBJ1-5; D call uncertain. V was trimmed by 3 bases and J by 6 bases, leaving 9 bases between them. Germline-derived CDR1 and CDR2 are SNHLY and FYNNEI. The CDR3 loop spans 13 amino acids. CDR3 protein: CASSESWSQPQHF. The CDR3 DNA is TGTGCCAGCAGTGAGTCTTGGAGTCAGCCCCAGCATTTT.

This chain uses TRBV18 with TRBJ2-1, with a possible D match to TRBD1 (6 bases). This CDR3 comprises 14 residues. Trimming took 8 bases from V and 1 from J, leaving 12 bases between them. Looked up from germline, CDR1 is KGHSH and CDR2 is LQKENI. CDR3 in DNA: TGTGCCAGCGCCGACAGGAATTCCTACAATGAGCAGTTCTTC. It specifies CASADRNSYNEQFF.

V is TRBV5-1 and J is TRBJ2-3, with D unresolved. The germline gives CDR1 SGHRS, CDR2 YFSETQ. V lost 2 bases and J lost 2, with 9 bases in between. The CDR3 runs 14 residues. CDR3 protein: CASSLLPDTDTQYF. The CDR3 coding sequence is TGCGCCAGCAGCTTACTCCCCGACACAGATACGCAGTATTTT.

About this clone: Additional DNA sequences in this sample encode the identical CDR3. The chain uses TRBV7-8 and TRBJ1-2; D unclear. CDR1 is SGHVS, CDR2 FQNEAQ, per germline. Trimming removed 1 base at V and 7 bases at J, with 10 bases between. This CDR3 spans 13 amino acids. CDR3 sequence reads: CASSLVVGGGYTF. CDR3 sequence (DNA): TGTGCCAGCAGCTTAGTTGTAGGAGGTGGCTACACCTTC.

The chain employs TRBV6-5 and TRBJ1-2, with 8 nucleotides matching TRBD1. The V segment lost 6 bases and the J segment 8 bases; nucleotides outside the gene matches: 5. This CDR3 has 12 amino acids. Per germline, CDR1 MNHEY and CDR2 SVGAGI. CDR3 sequence reads: CASSRQGLGYTF. The CDR3 nucleotides are TGTGCCAGCAGCCGACAGGGGTTAGGCTACACCTTC.

The V and J genes are TRBV5-8 and TRBJ2-7; maybe TRBD2 (6 bases). V dropped 6 bases and J dropped 3 bases, with 19 bases sitting between them. The CDR3 has 15 residues. CDR1 SGHTS and CDR2 YDEGEE come from the germline V gene. The DNA of the CDR3 is TGTGCCAGCACCCTTGGGTTCGGGAGCGTCTACGAGCAGTACTTC. It is translated as CASTLGFGSVYEQYF.

This chain's CDR3 is CAWSVQGVGYTF. DNA of the CDR3: TGTGCCTGGAGCGTTCAGGGGGTGGGCTACACCTTC. This rearrangement joins TRBV30 to TRBJ1-2, with 7 bases matching TRBD1. The CDR3 covers 12 residues. The V gene end was trimmed by 3 bases and the J gene end by 8 bases; junction bases not matched to a gene: 6. CDR1 and CDR2 (germline): GTSNPN, SVGIG (reference sequence).

This clone was seen a few times. The V call is TRBV6-1, the J call TRBJ2-2; a possible D gene is TRBD1 (6 bases). V gave up 0 bases and J gave up 6 bases, with 11 bases separating them. Per the germline V gene, CDR1 is MNHNS and CDR2 is SASEGT. The CDR3 runs to 15 residues. This CDR3 reads CASSEAAGGPGELFF. Written as DNA, the CDR3 is TGTGCCAGCAGTGAAGCCGCTGGGGGCCCCGGGGAGCTGTTTTTT.

The V call is TRBV5-1, the J call TRBJ1-2; 8 bases line up with TRBD1. CDR3 length: 13 amino acids. V trimming: 3 bases; J trimming: 6 bases; junction bases outside the gene matches: 4. Germline V gene lookup returns CDR1 SGHRS and CDR2 YFSETQ. The CDR3 nucleotides read TGCGCCAGCAGCTGGTGGACAGGGCATGGCTACACCTTC. Protein sequence: CASSWWTGHGYTF.

The rearrangement links TRBV29-1 to TRBJ2-1; 13 bases align to TRBD2. The length of the CDR3 is 15 residues. Per the germline V gene, CDR1 is SQVTM and CDR2 is ANQGSEA. Losses at the gene ends were 5 bases for V and 5 bases for J; bases not matched to a gene: 6. The CDR3 sequence is CSVLGGTSGDNEQFF. Written as DNA, the CDR3 is TGCAGCGTTCTGGGGGGGACTAGCGGGGACAATGAGCAGTTCTTC.

The chain carries TRBV7-3 and TRBJ1-1, with 12 bases fitting TRBD1. Looked up from germline, CDR1 is SGHTA and CDR2 is FQGTGA. The junction had 8 bases not matched to a gene; V was cut back by 5 bases and J by 4 bases. CDR3 length: 16 amino acids. Here the CDR3 DNA reads TGTGCCAGCAGCCCGAGTATGGGACAGGGGGCCACTGAAGCTTTCTTT. It yields the protein CASSPSMGQGATEAFF.

The chain has TRBV7-9 and TRBJ1-2; TRBD1 might be the D (6 bases). V lost 4 bases to trimming and J lost 8 bases, with 14 bases between them. CDR1 and CDR2 from the germline V gene are SEHNR and FQNEAQ (reference sequence). The CDR3 contains 13 residues. The CDR3 DNA follows: TGTGCCAGCAGCTCACAGGGTCCAAGCGGCTACACCTTC. Its protein is CASSSQGPSGYTF.

This chain joins TRBV16 and TRBJ2-7; unclear D gene. V shed 7 bases and J shed 6 bases, with 10 bases lying between them. This CDR3 is 11 amino acids long. Per germline, CDR1 KGHSY and CDR2 FQNENV. For the CDR3, the DNA is TGTGCCAGCACCTCCGGAGTCGAGCAGTACTTC. Its protein product is CASTSGVEQYF.